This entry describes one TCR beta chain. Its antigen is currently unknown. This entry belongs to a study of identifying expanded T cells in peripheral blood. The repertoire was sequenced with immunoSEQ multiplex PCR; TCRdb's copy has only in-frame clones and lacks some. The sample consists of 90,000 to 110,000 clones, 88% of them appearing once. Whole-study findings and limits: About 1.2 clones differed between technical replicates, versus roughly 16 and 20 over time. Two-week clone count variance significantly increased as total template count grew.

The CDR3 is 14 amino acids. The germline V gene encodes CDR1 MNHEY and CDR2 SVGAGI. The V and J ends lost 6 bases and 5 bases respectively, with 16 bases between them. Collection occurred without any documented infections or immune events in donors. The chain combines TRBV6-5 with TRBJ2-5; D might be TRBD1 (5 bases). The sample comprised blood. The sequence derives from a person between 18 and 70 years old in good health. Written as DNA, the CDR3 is TGTGCCAGCAGAAAAGACAGTTTTCAGGAGACCCAGTACTTC. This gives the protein CASRKDSFQETQYF.